What follows are 26 T cell receptor beta chains derived from one specimen sequenced in a study of T and B cells in COVID-19 patients. TRB rearrangements were amplified by multiplex PCR with BIOMED2 TRB-A/B primers. TCRdb recomputed calls from the multiplex PCR reads with MiXCR, one row per CDR3 protein. The sample has some 17,000 distinct CDR3 sequences, about 30% seen once. Blood genomic DNA input for TRB amplification was 250-500 ng. Sequences were obtained from blood. Source of these receptors: a human donor who had recovered from COVID-19.

As to this clonotype: A clone one base away is much larger, so this may be a read error. A read error is likely, as this CDR3 ends without the conserved phenylalanine or tryptophan. The CDR3 loop is CASSPGTDTQYL. The CDR3 bases are TGTGCCAGCAGTCCAGGGACAGATACGCAGTATCTT. The genes are TRBV12-3 or TRBV12-4 and TRBJ2-3; possibly TRBD1 for D (5 bases). CDR3 length: 12 residues. Trimming shortened V by 5 bases and J by 3 bases, and 6 bases separated the two germline ends.

This chain connects TRBV7-2 to TRBJ2-3; 8 bases map to TRBD2. This CDR3 contains 16 residues. V lost 5 bases and J lost 4; bases outside the gene matches: 11. Germline-derived CDR1 and CDR2 are SGHTA and FQGNSA. The CDR3, as DNA: TGTGCCAGCAGCAGGGGGACGGGAGGGCTTGCAGATACGCAGTATTTT. Translated, it gives CASSRGTGGLADTQYF.

This clonotype was detected ten times or more. The V call is TRBV27, the J call TRBJ2-5; D is possibly TRBD2 (6 bases). Germline CDR1 reads MNHEY; CDR2 reads SMNVEV (reference sequence). CDR3 length: 14 residues. V lost 6 bases, J lost 3 bases, and 14 bases lay in between. CDR3 loop: CASSRPGGKETQYF. The DNA of the CDR3 is TGTGCCAGCAGCCGTCCTGGGGGGAAAGAGACCCAGTACTTC.

This clonotype was seen at least ten times. V is TRBV18 and J is TRBJ2-2; 10 nucleotides agree with TRBD2. The junction had 8 bases not matched to a gene; V was cut back by 6 bases and J by 4 bases. Germline CDR1 reads KGHSH; CDR2 reads LQKENI. The CDR3 extends over 16 amino acids. For the CDR3, the DNA is TGTGCCAGCTCCCAGCGGGAGGGCCACGGCACCGGGGAGCTGTTTTTT. As protein: CASSQREGHGTGELFF.

The chain is built from TRBV29-1 and TRBJ2-2, with D perhaps TRBD1 or TRBD2 (6 bases each). Between the trimmed V and J ends, which lost 8 bases and 7 bases, there was a span of 17 bases. This CDR3 contains 13 residues. Germline V gene sequence: CDR1 SQVTM, CDR2 ANQGSEA. This chain's CDR3 is CSLGGRAGGELFF. The CDR3 coding sequence is TGCAGCTTGGGGGGCAGGGCCGGCGGGGAGCTGTTTTTT.

This clonotype was seen at least ten times. The CDR3 spells CASATASLGNTIYF. The CDR3, as DNA: TGTGCCAGCGCGACAGCTAGCTTGGGAAACACCATATATTTT. The chain uses TRBV27 and TRBJ1-3, with a tentative D call TRBD1 (5 bases). The CDR3 totals 14 residues. V was shortened by 8 bases and J by 4 bases, with 15 bases between the two germline ends. Germline V lookup: CDR1 MNHEY, CDR2 SMNVEV (reference sequence).

The rearrangement links TRBV10-3 to TRBJ1-4; a weak D match, TRBD1 (5 bases). Germline V CDR1 and CDR2: ENHRY, SYGVKD. Trimming cost V 2 bases and J 2 bases, with 18 bases left between them. The CDR3 sequence is 18 residues long. The chain's CDR3 is CAISEGIGSGATNEKLFF. As DNA, the CDR3 is TGTGCCATCAGTGAGGGTATTGGAAGCGGGGCTACTAATGAAAAACTGTTTTTT.

This clonotype was picked up a small number of times. This rearrangement joins TRBV12-3 or TRBV12-4 to TRBJ2-1; the D gene is possibly TRBD2 (7 bases). The V end was cut by 3 bases, the J end by 4 bases, with 19 bases between. The CDR3 contains 17 residues. The CDR3 region has the DNA TGTGCCAGCAGTTTGAAGGGGGGGGGGCCCTCATACAATGAGCAGTTCTTC. Translated: CASSLKGGGPSYNEQFF.

This clonotype was counted between two and nine times. The chain uses TRBV20-1 and TRBJ2-5; the D gene is possibly TRBD2 (7 bases). Trimming took 7 bases from V and 0 from J, leaving 18 bases between them. The CDR3 spans 15 residues. Germline CDR1 DFQATT, CDR2 SNEGSKA (reference sequence). The CDR3 protein is CSVPPAGAYQETQYF. DNA of the CDR3: TGCAGTGTACCCCCGGCGGGGGCGTACCAAGAGACCCAGTACTTC.

The V call is TRBV5-1, the J call TRBJ2-5; TRBD2 matches at 16 bases. CDR1 and CDR2 from the germline V gene are SGHRS and YFSETQ. V dropped 2 bases and J dropped 3; count of bases not matched to a gene: 4. The CDR3 sequence is 17 residues long. CDR3: CASSFGTSGRGKETQYF. CDR3 DNA sequence: TGCGCCAGCAGCTTCGGGACTAGCGGGAGGGGAAAAGAGACCCAGTACTTC.

This chain links TRBV27 with TRBJ1-1; the D gene is possibly TRBD1 (5 bases). In germline, CDR1 is MNHEY, CDR2 SMNVEV (reference sequence). There are 15 residues in the CDR3. V was pared by 7 bases and J by 8 bases, with 23 bases between. CDR3 protein: CASTQHPDIPGEAFF. DNA for the CDR3: TGTGCCAGCACCCAACATCCGGACATCCCTGGGGAAGCTTTCTTT.

The sample holds many counts of this clonotype. V and J are TRBV6-5 and TRBJ1-2; TRBD1 might be the D (5 bases). Germline-derived CDR1 and CDR2 are MNHEY and SVGAGI. The CDR3 extends over 14 amino acids. Trimming shortened V by 6 bases and J by 0 bases, and 11 bases separated the two germline ends. DNA of the CDR3: TGTGCCAGCAGATTGACAGCCTCTAACTATGGCTACACCTTC. It is translated as CASRLTASNYGYTF.

The table lists this clonotype with many counts. The V gene is TRBV19, the J gene TRBJ1-1; TRBD1 is a possible D gene (5 bases). V was clipped by 4 bases and J by 6 bases, with 21 bases between them. CDR3 length: 16 amino acids. The germline V gene has CDR1 LNHDA and CDR2 SQIVND (reference sequence). This CDR3 is CASSNRDGSGWPEAFF. As DNA, the CDR3 is TGTGCCAGTAGTAACCGGGACGGCTCAGGTTGGCCTGAAGCTTTCTTT.

The CDR3 bases are TGTGCCAGCAGTGAACGGGGGGGTGGCCACGAGCAGTACTTC. It specifies CASSERGGGHEQYF. The rearrangement links TRBV7-9 to TRBJ2-7; 8 bases line up with TRBD2. Losses at the gene ends were 6 bases for V and 5 bases for J; bases not matched to a gene: 9. CDR1 and CDR2 (germline): SEHNR, FQNEAQ (reference sequence). The CDR3 sequence is 14 residues long.

This clonotype rates as medium-sized (0.01 to 0.1%). The V and J genes are TRBV19 and TRBJ2-2, with D perhaps matching TRBD1 (6 bases). The CDR3 contains 15 residues. The germline V and J ends were trimmed by 6 bases and 5 bases, with 16 bases remaining between them. Germline assignment: CDR1 LNHDA and CDR2 SQIVND (reference sequence). CDR3: CASSADSHSTGELFF. The CDR3 region has the DNA TGTGCCAGTAGCGCGGACAGCCATTCAACCGGGGAGCTGTTTTTT.

As concerns this clonotype: Because the CDR3 is missing its conserved closing phenylalanine or tryptophan, this is likely a read error. It is unclear where the CDR3 begins or ends on the DNA, so no DNA is shown, and the CDR3 is as TCRdb lists it. V gene TRBV15 combines with J gene TRBJ2-7; TRBD1, the D gene given by the table, was not confirmed from the DNA. Germline CDR1 LNHNV, CDR2 YYDKDF (reference sequence). The CDR3 length is 10 residues, termini included. CDR3 in amino acids: CATSRSEQGC.

The sample holds a few counts of this clonotype. V and J are TRBV5-4 and TRBJ1-5; D is ambiguous. The germline gives CDR1 SGHNT, CDR2 YYREEE (reference sequence). CDR3 length: 13 amino acids. Trimming took off 1 base at V and 6 bases at J, with 8 bases between the two ends. CDR3 nucleotide sequence: TGTGCCAGCAGCTTGTCCGGAGCTCAGCCCCAGCATTTT. Amino acids: CASSLSGAQPQHF. The complete variable domain, with remaining parts taken from reference TRBV5-4 and TRBJ1-5, reads ETGVTQSPTHLIKTRGQQVTLRCSSQSGHNTVSWYQQALGQGPQFIFQYYREEENGRGNFPPRFSGLQFPNYSSELNVNALELDDSALYLCASSLSGAQPQHFGDGTRLSIL.

The CDR3 sequence is CASSLGRGASSTDTQYF. The CDR3 coding sequence is TGCGCCAGCAGCTTGGGGCGGGGGGCCTCTAGCACAGATACGCAGTATTTT. This chain links TRBV5-1 with TRBJ2-3; 8 positions agree with TRBD2. This CDR3 has 17 residues. The germline CDR1 and CDR2 sequences are SGHRS and YFSETQ. Trimming cost V 0 bases and J 0 bases; bases outside gene matches: 6.

This clonotype was seen ten or more times. This chain joins TRBV19 and TRBJ1-5, with D maybe TRBD1 (6 bases). With 5 bases removed from V and 1 base from J, the gap between germline ends came to 9 bases. This CDR3 has 14 amino acids. Germline CDR1 reads LNHDA; CDR2 reads SQIVND (reference sequence). The chain's CDR3 is CASSVGQSNQPQHF. CDR3 sequence (DNA): TGTGCCAGTAGTGTCGGACAGAGCAATCAGCCCCAGCATTTT. The variable domain in full, completed from reference TRBV19 and TRBJ1-5, reads DGGITQSPKYLFRKEGQNVTLSCEQNLNHDAMYWYRQDPGQGLRLIYYSQIVNDFQKGDIAEGYSVSREKKESFPLTVTSAQKNPTAFYLCASSVGQSNQPQHFGDGTRLSIL.

The chain employs TRBV13 and TRBJ2-5, with D unresolved. The V end lost 3 bases, the J end lost 11 bases, and 19 bases lay between the germline ends. Germline CDR1 reads PRHDT; CDR2 reads FYEKMQ (reference sequence). This CDR3 is 14 amino acids long. CDR3 bases: TGTGCCAGCAGCTTGGTGGGCAGTAACAATGAGCAGTACTTC. Its protein product is CASSLVGSNNEQYF.

Regarding this clonotype: A single base separates this from a much larger clone, so it may be a read error. The rearrangement links TRBV5-6 to TRBJ2-3, with 16 bases that match TRBD2. The V and J ends lost 4 bases and 3 bases, in that order; junction bases with no gene match: 2. The CDR3 length is 16 residues. Germline V gene lookup returns CDR1 SGHDT and CDR2 YYEEEE. The CDR3, as DNA: TGTGCCAGCAGCCGGGGACTAGCGGGAGGGACAGATACGCAGTATTTT. Translation gives CASSRGLAGGTDTQYF.

This clonotype has at least ten counts. The rearrangement links TRBV6-1 to TRBJ2-7; no clear D. The germline CDR1 and CDR2 sequences are MNHNS and SASEGT. This CDR3 comprises 10 residues. Trimming took 4 bases from V and 6 from J, leaving 4 bases between them. The chain's CDR3 is CASSVGEQYF. CDR3 nucleotides: TGTGCCAGCAGTGTAGGCGAGCAGTACTTC.

This chain links TRBV15 with TRBJ2-1; tentatively, D is TRBD1 or TRBD2 (6 bases each). Trimming removed 7 bases at V and 5 bases at J, with 18 bases between. The germline V gene has CDR1 LNHNV and CDR2 YYDKDF (reference sequence). The CDR3 is 15 residues long. This chain's CDR3 is CATTTSGEAHNEQFF. As DNA, the CDR3 is TGTGCCACCACTACCTCAGGGGAGGCCCACAATGAGCAGTTCTTC.

This clonotype has at least ten counts. The chain carries TRBV6-5 and TRBJ1-3; unclear D gene. Germline CDR1 MNHEY, CDR2 SVGAGI. V shed 6 bases and J shed 0 bases, with 9 bases lying between them. The CDR3 extends over 14 amino acids. The CDR3, as DNA: TGTGCCAGCAGCCCACTCGACTCTGGAAACACCATATATTTT. As protein: CASSPLDSGNTIYF.

This clonotype was recorded many times. The rearrangement uses TRBV6-5 and TRBJ2-7, with D uncertain. The germline V gene has CDR1 MNHEY and CDR2 SVGAGI. The CDR3 is made up of 13 amino acids. Trimming left V 4 bases short and J 2 bases short, with 9 bases between. The CDR3 spells CASSLNNAYEQYF. CDR3 bases: TGTGCCAGCAGTTTGAACAATGCCTACGAGCAGTACTTC.

By frequency in the sample, this clonotype is medium-sized. The chain links TRBV29-1 to TRBJ2-3, with 12 bases lining up with TRBD2. This CDR3 is 19 amino acids long. J lost 1 base, V lost 8 bases, and 19 bases had no gene match. Germline loops: CDR1 SQVTM, CDR2 ANQGSEA. The CDR3 protein is CSPRLTILAGGRGTDTQYF. CDR3 nucleotide sequence: TGCAGCCCTAGATTGACGATACTAGCGGGGGGTAGAGGCACAGATACGCAGTATTTT.